Included here is one T cell receptor (beta chain) sequence, with context. This clonotype was counted ten times or more. No cognate antigen has been identified for it. At one of its ends the junction is not consistent with the germline gene, which may arise from a read error. PBMCs were isolated by Ficoll-Paque density gradient centrifugation. The record originates from a study of T-cell memory formation after mild COVID-19 (dated by TCRdb to the early 2020s). For the study in its entirety: Most TCR sequence clusters were specific to one of the two donors. Longitudinal TCRalpha and TCRbeta repertoire sequencing tracked T-cell clones expanding and contracting after mild COVID-19 in two donors. Two young, previously healthy adult volunteers, one female and one male, were included in the cohort.

The data were produced on an Illumina NovaSeq 6000. Using 5'RACE with constant-segment primers, TCRalpha and TCRbeta cDNA libraries were constructed, with sample barcodes and unique molecular identifiers added in the process. Trizol reagent was used to extract RNA from every sample. The libraries were amplified in two PCR steps, and the second step added a second sample barcode and Illumina TruSeq adapters. Sequencing of libraries was performed on an Illumina NovaSeq with 2 x 150 bp paired-end reads. The study's processing was this. With migec v1.2.7, reads were demultiplexed and then collapsed into UMI-guided consensus sequences. With mixcr v2.1.11, UMI consensuses were aligned to TRA and TRB V and J templates and assembled into clonotypes. A clonotype was counted as expanded or contracted only if both edgeR and NoisET called the change significant, with noise models trained on biological replicates. For edgeR calls, the thresholds were a false discovery rate-adjusted p below 0.01 and a log2 fold-change of 1. As an exploratory analysis of dynamics, max-normalized trajectories of the 1000 most abundant clonotypes were examined by PCA with hierarchical clustering. Each responding clone was given a CD4 or CD8 phenotype based on the CD4+ and CD8+ repertoires, which had been sequenced separately. TCRdb applied fastp at Q25 and MiXCR to the public reads, then kept only in-frame beta chains. Entries are consolidated by CDR3 protein sequence, retaining the most common genes and DNA. The V and J calls, along with clone size, are taken from TCRdb and not from the paper's own processing. The table for this sample lists around 320,000 distinct CDR3 sequences; roughly 13% of them were counted only once. The top ten hold around 23% of the sample.

What the authors observed across the whole study: The study included only a couple of mild cases, and larger cohorts that include severe cases with pre-infection samples were judged to be necessary. Contracting CD4+ clones were found mainly in CM and EM memory subsets, while CD8+ clones were enriched in EMRA. Clones contracting from day 15 to 85 had balanced CD4/CD8 phenotypes, while a second wave expanding from day 15 to 37 was biased towards CD4+. The detection of some responding clones in pre-infection memory suggests that pre-existing cross-reactive memory T cells joined the SARS-CoV-2 response. Whether the second-wave clones peaking on day 37 were SARS-CoV-2 specific was not confirmed.

Including cysteine and phenylalanine, the CDR3 has 12 amino acids. CDR3 DNA is the only sequence kept; it has 36 bases, read in frame from the first base. Sequences SGHTA (CDR1) and FQGNSA (CDR2) are obtained from the germline V gene. The sample was PBMCs or a T cell subset sorted from them (not recorded which). Here the chain combines TRBV7-2 and TRBJ2-5, with a tentative D call of TRBD1 or TRBD2, each matching 5 bases. The source of this sequence is a man between 18 and 35 years old who had mild COVID-19 (a few samples of this study predate the infection). The sample titles of this study are shuffled in the database, so cell type and time point are left out; the donor was told from shared clones. This receptor carries the CDR3 CASSLRGETQYF. The DNA is as follows: TGCGCCAGCAGCTTGAGGGGAGAGACCCAGTACTTC. With all but the CDR3 taken from the reference TRBV7-2 and TRBJ2-5 genes, the full variable domain is: GAGVSQSPSNKVTEKGKDVELRCDPISGHTALYWYRQSLGQGLEFLIYFQGNSAPDKSGLPSDRFSAERTGGSVSTLTIQRTQQEDSAVYLCASSLRGETQYFGPGTRLLVL.